This T cell receptor (beta chain) was sequenced for a study of T cells in localized non-small cell lung cancer. Some clones are missing from TCRdb's copy, which holds only in-frame ones; the method was immunoSEQ multiplex PCR. The table shows about 41,000 clones, with approximately 80% occurring only once. From germline, CDR1 is SGHAT and CDR2 FQNNGV. V gave up 1 base and J gave up 12 bases; unmatched junction bases: 5. The length of the CDR3 is 13 residues. This TCR was sampled from a man aged 40-75 years with stage II lung adenocarcinoma. Sequenced here: PBMCs, sampled before any cancer treatment. V usage is TRBV11-2 and J usage is TRBJ2-2; the match to TRBD1 covers 7 bases. CDR3 DNA: TGTGCCAGCAGCTTAGTAAAGGGGGCTAAGCTGTTTTTT. Translated: CASSLVKGAKLFF.